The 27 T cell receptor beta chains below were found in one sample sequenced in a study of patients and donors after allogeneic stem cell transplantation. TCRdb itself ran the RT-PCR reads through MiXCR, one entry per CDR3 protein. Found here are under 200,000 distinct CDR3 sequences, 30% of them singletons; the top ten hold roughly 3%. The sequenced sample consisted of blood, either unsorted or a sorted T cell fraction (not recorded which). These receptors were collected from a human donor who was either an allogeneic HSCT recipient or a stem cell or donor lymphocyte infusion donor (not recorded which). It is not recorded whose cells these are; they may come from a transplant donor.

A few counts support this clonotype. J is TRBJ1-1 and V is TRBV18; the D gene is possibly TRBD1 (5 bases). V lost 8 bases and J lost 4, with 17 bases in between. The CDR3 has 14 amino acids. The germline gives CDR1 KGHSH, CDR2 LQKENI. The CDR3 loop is CASLRGRDGTEAFF. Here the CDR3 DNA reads TGTGCCAGCCTCCGGGGCAGGGATGGCACTGAAGCTTTCTTT.

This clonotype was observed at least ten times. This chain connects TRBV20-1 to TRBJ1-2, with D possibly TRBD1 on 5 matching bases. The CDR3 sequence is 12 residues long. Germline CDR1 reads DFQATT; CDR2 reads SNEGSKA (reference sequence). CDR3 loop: CSVLRQSYGYTF. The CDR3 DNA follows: TGCAGCGTCCTCAGACAGTCCTATGGCTACACCTTC.

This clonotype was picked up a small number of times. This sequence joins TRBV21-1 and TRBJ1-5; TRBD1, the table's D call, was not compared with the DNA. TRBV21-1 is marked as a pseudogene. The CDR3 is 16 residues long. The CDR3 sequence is CASSKASGEGNQPQHF. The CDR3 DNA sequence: TGTGCCAGCAGCAAAGCCTCAGGGGAAGGGAATCAGCCCCAGCATTTT.

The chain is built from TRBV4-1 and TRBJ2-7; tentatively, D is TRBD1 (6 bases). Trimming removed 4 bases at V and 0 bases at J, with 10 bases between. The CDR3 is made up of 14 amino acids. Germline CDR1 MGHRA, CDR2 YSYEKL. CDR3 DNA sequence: TGCGCCAGCAGCCCTTCCAGGGGCTCCTACGAGCAGTACTTC. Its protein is CASSPSRGSYEQYF.

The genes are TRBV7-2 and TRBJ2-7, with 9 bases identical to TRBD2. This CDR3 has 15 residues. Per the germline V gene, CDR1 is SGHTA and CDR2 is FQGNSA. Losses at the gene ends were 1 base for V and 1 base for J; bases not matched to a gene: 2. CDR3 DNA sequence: TGTGCCAGCAGCTTAGTGACTAGCGGTTCCTACGAGCAGTACTTC. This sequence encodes CASSLVTSGSYEQYF. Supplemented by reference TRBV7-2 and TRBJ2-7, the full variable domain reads GAGVSQSPSNKVTEKGKDVELRCDPISGHTALYWYRQSLGQGLEFLIYFQGNSAPDKSGLPSDRFSAERTGGSVSTLTIQRTQQEDSAVYLCASSLVTSGSYEQYFGPGTRLTVT.

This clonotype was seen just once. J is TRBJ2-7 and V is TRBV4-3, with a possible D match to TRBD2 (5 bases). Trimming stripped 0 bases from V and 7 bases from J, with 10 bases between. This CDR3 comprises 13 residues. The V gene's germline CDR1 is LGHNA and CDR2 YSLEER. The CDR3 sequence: CASSQEIAREQYF. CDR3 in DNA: TGCGCCAGCAGCCAAGAGATAGCGCGAGAGCAGTACTTC.

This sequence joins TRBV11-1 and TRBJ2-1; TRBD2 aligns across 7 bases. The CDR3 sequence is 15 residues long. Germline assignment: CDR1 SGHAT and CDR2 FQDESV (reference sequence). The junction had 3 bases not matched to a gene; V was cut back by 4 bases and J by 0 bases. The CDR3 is CASSSGRSSYNEQFF. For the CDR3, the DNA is TGTGCCAGCAGCTCCGGGAGGAGCTCCTACAATGAGCAGTTCTTC.

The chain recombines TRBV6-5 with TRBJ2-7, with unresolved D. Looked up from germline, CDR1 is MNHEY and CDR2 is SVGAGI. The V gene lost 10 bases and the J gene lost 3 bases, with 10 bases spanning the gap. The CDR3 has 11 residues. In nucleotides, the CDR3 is TGTGCCACCTCCTGGGGCTACGAGCAGTACTTC. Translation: CATSWGYEQYF.

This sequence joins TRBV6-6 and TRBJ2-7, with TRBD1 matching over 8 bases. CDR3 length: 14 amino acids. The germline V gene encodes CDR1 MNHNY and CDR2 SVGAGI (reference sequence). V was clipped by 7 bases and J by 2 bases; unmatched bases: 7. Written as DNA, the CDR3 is TGTGCCAGCAAGCACCCGGGACAGGCCTACGAGCAGTACTTC. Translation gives CASKHPGQAYEQYF.

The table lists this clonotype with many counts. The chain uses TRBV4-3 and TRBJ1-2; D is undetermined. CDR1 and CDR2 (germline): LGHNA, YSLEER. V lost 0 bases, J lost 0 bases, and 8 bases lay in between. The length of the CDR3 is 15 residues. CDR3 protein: CASSQERVSNYGYTF. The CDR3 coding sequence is TGCGCCAGCAGCCAAGAGAGGGTTTCTAACTATGGCTACACCTTC.

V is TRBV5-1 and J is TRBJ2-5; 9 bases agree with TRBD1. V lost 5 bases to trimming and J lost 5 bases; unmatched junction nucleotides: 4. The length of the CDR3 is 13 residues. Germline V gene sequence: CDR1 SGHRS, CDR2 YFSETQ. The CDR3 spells CASRGQGRETQYF. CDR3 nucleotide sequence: TGCGCCAGCAGGGGACAGGGCAGGGAGACCCAGTACTTC.

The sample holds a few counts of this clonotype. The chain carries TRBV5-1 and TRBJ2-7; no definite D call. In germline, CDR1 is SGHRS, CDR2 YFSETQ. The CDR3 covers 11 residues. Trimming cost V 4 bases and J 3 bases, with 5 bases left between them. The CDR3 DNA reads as TGCGCCAGCAGCGCGGACTACGAGCAGTACTTC. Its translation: CASSADYEQYF.

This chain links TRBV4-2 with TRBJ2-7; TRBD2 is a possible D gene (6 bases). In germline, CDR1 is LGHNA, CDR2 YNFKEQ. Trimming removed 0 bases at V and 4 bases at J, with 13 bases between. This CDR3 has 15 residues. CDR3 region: CASSQDGTRVYEQYF. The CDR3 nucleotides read TGTGCCAGCAGCCAAGATGGGACTCGGGTATACGAGCAGTACTTC.

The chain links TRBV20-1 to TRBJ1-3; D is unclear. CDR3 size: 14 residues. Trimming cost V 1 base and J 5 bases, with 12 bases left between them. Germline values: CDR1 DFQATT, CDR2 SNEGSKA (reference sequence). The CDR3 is CSARGPDRRNTIYF. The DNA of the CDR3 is TGCAGTGCTAGAGGGCCAGACCGTCGAAACACCATATATTTT.

CDR3 in amino acids: CASSRETSSISADTQYF. CDR3 bases: TGTGCCAGCAGCCGCGAGACTAGCTCTATCTCGGCAGATACGCAGTATTTT. The genes are TRBV9 and TRBJ2-3; 7 bases match TRBD2. The CDR3 is made up of 17 amino acids. The germline gives CDR1 SGDLS, CDR2 YYNGEE. V lost 4 bases, J lost 4 bases, and 15 bases stayed unmatched.

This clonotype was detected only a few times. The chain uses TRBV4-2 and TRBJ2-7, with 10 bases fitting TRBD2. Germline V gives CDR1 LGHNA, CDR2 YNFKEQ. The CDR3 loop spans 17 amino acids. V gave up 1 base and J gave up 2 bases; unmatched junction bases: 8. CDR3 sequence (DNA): TGTGCCAGCAGCCAAGGGTACTCTAGCGGGGGTACCTACGAGCAGTACTTC. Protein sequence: CASSQGYSSGGTYEQYF.

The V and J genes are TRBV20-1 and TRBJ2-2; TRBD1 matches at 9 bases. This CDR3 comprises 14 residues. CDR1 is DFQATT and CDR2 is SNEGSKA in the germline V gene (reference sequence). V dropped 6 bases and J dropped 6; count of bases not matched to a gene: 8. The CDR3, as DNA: TGCAGTGCAACCCGGACAGGGGAAGCCGGGGAGCTGTTTTTT. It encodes CSATRTGEAGELFF.

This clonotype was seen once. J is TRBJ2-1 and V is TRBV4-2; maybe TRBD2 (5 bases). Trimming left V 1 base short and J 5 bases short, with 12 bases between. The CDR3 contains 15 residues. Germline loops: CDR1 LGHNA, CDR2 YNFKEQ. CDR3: CASSQGRLRDNEQFF. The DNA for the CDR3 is TGTGCCAGCAGCCAAGGACGATTGCGGGACAATGAGCAGTTCTTC.

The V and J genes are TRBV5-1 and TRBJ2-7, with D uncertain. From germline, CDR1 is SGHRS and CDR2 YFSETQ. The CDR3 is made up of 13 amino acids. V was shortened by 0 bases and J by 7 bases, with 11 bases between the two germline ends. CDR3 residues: CASSLVSPGEQYF. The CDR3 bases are TGCGCCAGCAGCTTGGTTTCACCTGGGGAGCAGTACTTC. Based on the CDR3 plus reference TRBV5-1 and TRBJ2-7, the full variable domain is KAGVTQTPRYLIKTRGQQVTLSCSPISGHRSVSWYQQTPGQGLQFLFEYFSETQRNKGNFPGRFSGRQFSNSRSEMNVSTLELGDSALYLCASSLVSPGEQYFGPGTRLTVT.

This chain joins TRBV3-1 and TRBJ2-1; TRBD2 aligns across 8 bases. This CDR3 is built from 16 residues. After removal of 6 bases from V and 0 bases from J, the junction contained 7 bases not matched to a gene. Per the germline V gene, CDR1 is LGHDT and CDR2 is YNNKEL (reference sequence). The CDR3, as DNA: TGTGCCAGCAGTAACATAGCGGGATACTCCTACAATGAGCAGTTCTTC. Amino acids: CASSNIAGYSYNEQFF.

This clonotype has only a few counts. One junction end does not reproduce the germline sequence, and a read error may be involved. The CDR3 protein is CASSAGTSGDMLF. CDR3 sequence (DNA): TGTGCCAGCAGCGCAGGGACTAGCGGGGACATGCTCTTC. This rearrangement joins TRBV9 to TRBJ2-1; TRBD2 agrees at 13 bases. The CDR3 length is 13 residues. The germline gives CDR1 SGDLS, CDR2 YYNGEE.

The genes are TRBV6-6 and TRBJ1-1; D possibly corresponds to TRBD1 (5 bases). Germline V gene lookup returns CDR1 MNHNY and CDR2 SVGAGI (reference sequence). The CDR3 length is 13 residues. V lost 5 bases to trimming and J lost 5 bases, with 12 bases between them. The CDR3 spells CASSIPGGTEAFF. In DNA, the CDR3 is TGTGCCAGCAGTATCCCTGGGGGGACTGAAGCTTTCTTT.

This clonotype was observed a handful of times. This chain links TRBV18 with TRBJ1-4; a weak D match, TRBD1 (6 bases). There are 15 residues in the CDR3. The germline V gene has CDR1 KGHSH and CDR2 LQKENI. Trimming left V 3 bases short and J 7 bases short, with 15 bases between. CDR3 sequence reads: CASSPRTGRREKLFF. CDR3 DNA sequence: TGTGCCAGCTCACCCCGAACAGGGAGGCGTGAAAAACTGTTTTTT.

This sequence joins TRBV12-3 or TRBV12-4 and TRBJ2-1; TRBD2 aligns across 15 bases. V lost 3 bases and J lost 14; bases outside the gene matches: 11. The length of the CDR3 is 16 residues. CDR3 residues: CASSFLPGLAGGVEFF. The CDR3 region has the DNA TGTGCCAGCAGTTTCCTCCCGGGACTAGCGGGAGGAGTGGAGTTCTTC.

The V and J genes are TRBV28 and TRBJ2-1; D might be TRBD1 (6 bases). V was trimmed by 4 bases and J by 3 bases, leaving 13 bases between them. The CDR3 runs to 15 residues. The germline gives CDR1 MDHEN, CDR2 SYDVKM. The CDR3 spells CASSSQGALYNEQFF. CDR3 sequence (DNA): TGTGCCAGCAGTTCACAGGGAGCGCTCTACAATGAGCAGTTCTTC.

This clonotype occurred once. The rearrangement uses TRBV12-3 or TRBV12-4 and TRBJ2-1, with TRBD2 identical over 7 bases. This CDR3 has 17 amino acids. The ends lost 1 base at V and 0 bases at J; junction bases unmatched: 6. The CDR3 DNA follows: TGTGCCAGCAGTTTAGGGGACGGGGGGATCTCCTACAATGAGCAGTTCTTC. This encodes CASSLGDGGISYNEQFF.

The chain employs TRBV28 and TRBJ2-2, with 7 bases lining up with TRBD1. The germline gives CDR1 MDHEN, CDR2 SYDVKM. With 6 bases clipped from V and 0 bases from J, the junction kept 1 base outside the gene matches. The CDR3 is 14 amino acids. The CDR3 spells CASRGTANTGELFF. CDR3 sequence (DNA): TGTGCCAGCAGGGGGACAGCGAACACCGGGGAGCTGTTTTTT.